The rows below give T cell receptor beta chains drawn from one sample of a study of blood T cells in healthy people across ages. TCRdb itself ran the 5' RACE reads through MiXCR, one entry per CDR3 protein. The sample consists of fewer than 900,000 distinct CDR3 sequences, roughly 45% of them appearing once. The sample taken for sequencing was blood. The origin of the receptors is a woman aged 60-75 years in good health. Both conserved end residues are part of each CDR3. The order of the fields is clone size, J gene, D gene, V gene, CDR3 DNA, CDR3 protein. D genes are given only for firm matches. Clone sizes are given selectively: once, few, many, or a class where the clone is expanded.

size: few
J: TRBJ2-7
D: NA
V: TRBV3-1
DNA: TGTGCCAGCAGCCAAGACTACGGTGGCTGGAAGCAGTACTTC
CDR3: CASSQDYGGWKQYF

size: many
J: TRBJ2-7
D: NA
V: TRBV25-1
DNA: TGTGCCAGCAGTGAATGGAGCGAGCAGTACTTC
CDR3: CASSEWSEQYF

size: NA
J: TRBJ2-7
D: NA
V: TRBV6-2/TRBV6-3
DNA: TGTGCCACCTCCGTTTCGGGTAGCGGAACCTACGAGCAGTACTTC
CDR3: CATSVSGSGTYEQYF

size: NA
J: TRBJ2-7
D: NA
V: TRBV24-1
DNA: TGTGCCACCAGTGAACGCGGATACGAGCAGTACTTC
CDR3: CATSERGYEQYF

size: few
J: TRBJ2-1
D: NA
V: TRBV28
DNA: TGTGCCAGCAGTTCCCCGGTCCCCAGAGACAGGCTTCCGAGTGAGCAGTTCTTC
CDR3: CASSSPVPRDRLPSEQFF

size: NA
J: TRBJ1-5
D: NA
V: TRBV18
DNA: TGTGCCAGCTCACGGGGCAGAGGCAATAGCAATCAGCCCCAGCATTTT
CDR3: CASSRGRGNSNQPQHF

size: NA
J: TRBJ2-3
D: NA
V: TRBV19
DNA: TGTGCCAGTAGTATTCTAGCCACTAGCACAGATACGCAGTATTTT
CDR3: CASSILATSTDTQYF

size: few
J: TRBJ2-6
D: TRBD1
V: TRBV27
DNA: TGTGCCAGCAGTTTATCTTGGACAGGGGATGGGGCCAACGTCCTGACTTTC
CDR3: CASSLSWTGDGANVLTF

size: NA
J: TRBJ1-1
D: NA
V: TRBV21-1
DNA: TGTGCCAGCAGCAAATTTAGCAGAGAGAACACTGAAGCTTTCTTT
CDR3: CASSKFSRENTEAFF

size: NA
J: TRBJ1-5
D: TRBD1
V: TRBV3-1
DNA: TGTGCCAGCAGCCAAGGTGCGGGACAGGGGATGAATCAGCCCCAGCATTTT
CDR3: CASSQGAGQGMNQPQHF

size: few
J: TRBJ1-5
D: NA
V: TRBV29-1
DNA: TGCAGCGCGGGGGACGGGTATAGCAATCAGCCCCAGCATTTT
CDR3: CSAGDGYSNQPQHF

size: NA
J: TRBJ2-7
D: NA
V: TRBV18
DNA: TGTGCCAGCTCACCACCGGGACTCCCCAATGAGCAGTACTTC
CDR3: CASSPPGLPNEQYF

size: NA
J: TRBJ2-2
D: NA
V: TRBV3-1
DNA: TGTGCCAGCAGCCTCCTAGGGGAAGGCGGGGAGCTGTTTTTT
CDR3: CASSLLGEGGELFF

size: NA
J: TRBJ2-1
D: TRBD2
V: TRBV20-1
DNA: TGCAGTGCTAGAGCCCGACTAGCGGGGTTGATACATGAGCAGTTCTTC
CDR3: CSARARLAGLIHEQFF

size: few
J: TRBJ2-1
D: TRBD2
V: TRBV20-1
DNA: TGCAGTGCTAGGGAGTCTAGCGGGGGAAACAATGAGCAGTTCTTC
CDR3: CSARESSGGNNEQFF

size: NA
J: TRBJ2-7
D: TRBD1
V: TRBV5-1
DNA: TGCGCCAGCAGCCCGACAGGGGAGCGCTACGAGCAGTACTTC
CDR3: CASSPTGERYEQYF

size: once
J: TRBJ2-5
D: TRBD2
V: TRBV5-1
DNA: TGCGCCAGCAGCTTGGCCCTGTGGGAGGGCCAGGAGACCCAGTACTTC
CDR3: CASSLALWEGQETQYF

size: NA
J: TRBJ2-5
D: NA
V: TRBV11-2
DNA: TGTGCCAGCAGCTTAGATGGTGGTCGAGAGACCCAGTACTTC
CDR3: CASSLDGGRETQYF

size: NA
J: TRBJ1-3
D: NA
V: TRBV29-1
DNA: TGCAGCGTCGCAAGAGGAACTGGAAACACCATATATTTT
CDR3: CSVARGTGNTIYF

size: NA
J: TRBJ2-1
D: NA
V: TRBV6-2/TRBV6-3
DNA: TGTGCCAGCAGTTACTCTCCACTAGGTGGGATTTACAATGAGCAGTTCTTC
CDR3: CASSYSPLGGIYNEQFF

size: few
J: TRBJ1-2
D: TRBD1
V: TRBV29-1
DNA: TGCAGCGTTGGAATCCGGGACAGGGACTCGGGCTACACCTTC
CDR3: CSVGIRDRDSGYTF

size: NA
J: TRBJ2-5
D: NA
V: TRBV28
DNA: TGTGCCAGCAGCCGACAGGCCGTTTGGGAAGAGACCCAGTACTTC
CDR3: CASSRQAVWEETQYF

size: few
J: TRBJ2-7
D: TRBD1
V: TRBV6-2/TRBV6-3
DNA: TGTGCCAGCGAACAGGGGGCCTACAATGAGCAGTACTTC
CDR3: CASEQGAYNEQYF

size: NA
J: TRBJ2-7
D: TRBD1
V: TRBV20-1
DNA: TGCAGTGCTAGAAAAACAGGGGTGGGCGAGCAGTACTTC
CDR3: CSARKTGVGEQYF